This note documents a single T cell receptor beta chain sequence. Its matching antigen is unknown. The data were obtained in a study of cytomegalovirus exposure and HLA in healthy donors. The CDR3 loop spans 15 amino acids. V dropped 0 bases and J dropped 3 bases, with 11 bases sitting between them. Germline V gene lookup returns CDR1 KGHSH and CDR2 LQKENI. Primers for the PCR totalled 60 Vbeta and 13 Jbeta. Libraries were prepared by immunoSEQ multiplex PCR; TCRdb keeps only in-frame clonotypes and omits some of them. The sample yields about 110,000 clones, over 75% seen once. Regarding the study as a whole: In an earlier analysis, most TCR beta V segments were productive about 87% or about 30% of the time.

The sequenced material came from PBMCs. This sequence originates from a male donor in good health and CMV-seronegative. The chain has TRBV18 and TRBJ1-1; D gene ambiguous. CDR3 bases: TGTGCCAGCTCACCACCGGAAGGGAGATACACTGAAGCTTTCTTT. Protein sequence: CASSPPEGRYTEAFF.